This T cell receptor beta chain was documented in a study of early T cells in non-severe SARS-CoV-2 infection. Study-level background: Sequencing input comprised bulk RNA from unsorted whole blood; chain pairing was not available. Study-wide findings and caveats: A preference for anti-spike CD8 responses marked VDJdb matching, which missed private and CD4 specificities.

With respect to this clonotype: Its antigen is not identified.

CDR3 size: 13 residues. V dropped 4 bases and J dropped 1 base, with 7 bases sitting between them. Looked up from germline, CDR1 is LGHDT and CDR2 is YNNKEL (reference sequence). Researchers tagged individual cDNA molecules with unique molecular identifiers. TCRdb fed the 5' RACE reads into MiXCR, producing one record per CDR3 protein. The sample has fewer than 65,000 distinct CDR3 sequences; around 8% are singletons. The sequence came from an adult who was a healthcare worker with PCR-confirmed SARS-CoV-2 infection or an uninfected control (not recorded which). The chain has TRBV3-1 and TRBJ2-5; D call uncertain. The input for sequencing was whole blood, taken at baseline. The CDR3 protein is CASSLGRQETQYF. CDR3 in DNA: TGTGCCAGCAGCCTCGGACGCCAAGAGACCCAGTACTTC.